The 13 T cell receptor beta chains below were found in one sample sequenced in a study of beta chain features in type 1 diabetes. All of the isolated RNA was reverse transcribed, so expressed TCRB transcripts were sequenced. Profiled with immunoSEQ multiplex PCR; TCRdb holds only in-frame clones, not every one. This sample carries 150,000 to 180,000 clones, roughly 8.1% of them seen once, and the ten largest clones take 0.55% to 0.75%. Material: central memory CD4+ T cells from blood. The source of these receptors is a man between 18 and 35 years old in good health.

The chain recombines TRBV7-2 with TRBJ2-7, with 7 nucleotides matching TRBD1. CDR1 SGHTA and CDR2 FQGNSA come from the germline V gene. V lost 2 bases to trimming and J lost 6 bases; unmatched junction nucleotides: 1. CDR3 size: 12 residues. Here the CDR3 reads CASSLHRGEQYF. CDR3 coding DNA: TGTGCCAGCAGCTTACACAGGGGCGAGCAGTACTTC.

The chain joins TRBV5-6 to TRBJ2-7, with D possibly matching TRBD1 (5 bases). Per germline, CDR1 SGHDT and CDR2 YYEEEE. The CDR3 extends over 12 amino acids. The ends were cut back, 2 bases at V and 2 bases at J, with 5 bases in the middle. Here the CDR3 reads CASSLGAYEQYF. CDR3 in DNA: TGTGCCAGCAGCTTAGGGGCCTACGAGCAGTACTTC.

In its sample, this clone was seen a few times. The rearrangement links TRBV2 to TRBJ2-7, with 8 nucleotides matching TRBD1. V dropped 5 bases and J dropped 3; count of bases not matched to a gene: 6. The CDR3 contains 14 residues. Germline V gives CDR1 SNHLY, CDR2 FYNNEI. The CDR3 region has the DNA TGTGCCAGCAGTTCCGGGACAGGTTTCTACGAGCAGTACTTC. Translated: CASSSGTGFYEQYF. Together with reference TRBV2 and TRBJ2-7, the CDR3 gives the full variable domain: EPEVTQTPSHQVTQMGQEVILRCVPISNHLYFYWYRQILGQKVEFLVSFYNNEISEKSEIFDDQFSVERPDGSNFTLKIRSTKLEDSAMYFCASSSGTGFYEQYFGPGTRLTVT.

This clone was seen a few times. The chain couples TRBV29-1 to TRBJ2-2, with a possible D match to TRBD1 (6 bases). V lost 6 bases, J lost 7 bases, and 21 bases lay in between. This CDR3 spans 15 amino acids. The germline gives CDR1 SQVTM, CDR2 ANQGSEA. This CDR3 reads CSVDRLRGSGGELFF. In DNA form, the CDR3 reads TGCAGCGTGGACCGCCTCAGGGGTTCGGGCGGGGAGCTGTTTTTT.

The gene calls are TRBV18 and TRBJ1-1; possible D gene TRBD1, 5 bases. CDR1 KGHSH and CDR2 LQKENI come from the germline V gene. Trimming took 4 bases from V and 3 from J, leaving 15 bases between them. The CDR3 totals 15 residues. The CDR3 loop is CASSLRPSGDTEAFF. The DNA of the CDR3 is TGTGCCAGCTCACTCAGACCGTCGGGGGACACTGAAGCTTTCTTT.

The chain uses TRBV11-2 and TRBJ2-7, with 11 bases identical to TRBD2. This CDR3 is 15 amino acids long. Germline loops: CDR1 SGHAT, CDR2 FQNNGV. V was pared by 3 bases and J by 3 bases, with 4 bases of the junction left unmatched. CDR3 sequence: CASSLLAGGIYEQYF. In DNA form, the CDR3 reads TGTGCCAGCAGCTTGCTAGCGGGGGGCATCTACGAGCAGTACTTC.

V gene TRBV7-2 combines with J gene TRBJ2-1, with 11 bases fitting TRBD2. The V and J ends lost 1 base and 7 bases, in that order; junction bases with no gene match: 6. From germline, CDR1 is SGHTA and CDR2 FQGNSA. The CDR3 spans 16 residues. CDR3 sequence (DNA): TGTGCCAGCAGCTTAGGACCGGGACTAGCGGAGAATGAGCAGTTCTTC. Translation: CASSLGPGLAENEQFF.

This clone was recorded at least ten times. V gene TRBV28 combines with J gene TRBJ1-6; D is undetermined. Trimming took off 5 bases at V and 4 bases at J, with 12 bases between the two ends. The CDR3 is 15 residues long. The V gene's germline CDR1 is MDHEN and CDR2 SYDVKM. CDR3 region: CASSPRSGYNSPLHF. CDR3 DNA: TGTGCCAGCAGTCCTCGGTCGGGGTATAATTCACCCCTCCACTTT.

The genes are TRBV7-3 and TRBJ2-1, with D possibly being TRBD2 (5 bases). The CDR3 consists of 15 residues. Trimming left V 3 bases short and J 5 bases short, with 14 bases between. The germline gives CDR1 SGHTA, CDR2 FQGTGA. The CDR3 DNA reads TGTGCCAGCAGCTTCGGACTCGCTCTTAACAATGAGCAGTTCTTC. Encoded protein: CASSFGLALNNEQFF.

This clone occurred a few times. The rearrangement links TRBV11-2 to TRBJ2-3; 11 bases align to TRBD2. Germline CDR1 reads SGHAT; CDR2 reads FQNNGV. The V segment lost 5 bases and the J segment 5 bases; nucleotides outside the gene matches: 9. The CDR3 extends over 16 amino acids. The CDR3 nucleotides are TGTGCCAGCAGCCCTAATAGCGGGAGGGCCGGAGATACGCAGTATTTT. Translated, it gives CASSPNSGRAGDTQYF. Full variable domain (rest looked up from reference TRBV11-2 and TRBJ2-3): EAGVAQSPRYKIIEKRQSVAFWCNPISGHATLYWYQQILGQGPKLLIQFQNNGVVDDSQLPKDRFSAERLKGVDSTLKIQPAKLEDSAVYLCASSPNSGRAGDTQYFGPGTRLTVL.

The rearrangement links TRBV6-1 to TRBJ2-5; weak D call: TRBD1 (5 bases). Germline assignment: CDR1 MNHNS and CDR2 SASEGT. The CDR3 consists of 15 residues. Deletions cut 11 bases from V and 7 bases from J, with 26 bases between. CDR3: CAADLGRASSGTQYF. The CDR3 nucleotides read TGTGCCGCTGACCTGGGCAGGGCTTCCTCGGGGACCCAGTACTTC.

This clone has just a few counts. This rearrangement joins TRBV4-1 to TRBJ1-2; 7 nucleotides line up with TRBD1. Trimming removed 4 bases from V and 1 base from J; junction bases left unmatched: 6. CDR1 is MGHRA, CDR2 YSYEKL, per germline. CDR3 length: 15 residues. In nucleotides, the CDR3 is TGCGCCAGCAGCCCGGGACAGCAACTTAACTATGGCTACACCTTC. Residues: CASSPGQQLNYGYTF.

The chain links TRBV9 to TRBJ2-1; 7 nucleotides line up with TRBD1. The CDR3 spans 15 residues. CDR1 SGDLS and CDR2 YYNGEE come from the germline V gene. J lost 8 bases, V lost 3 bases, and 11 bases had no gene match. CDR3 coding DNA: TGTGCCAGCAGCGCCAGACAGGGAGCTATTGATGAGCAGTTCTTC. Translated: CASSARQGAIDEQFF.